The 12 T cell receptor beta chains reported below all come from one sample, sequenced in a study of blood T cell repertoires in COVID-19. Sequenced by immunoSEQ multiplex PCR; TCRdb stores in-frame clones only, minus some. The sample yields approximately 220,000 clones, roughly 90% seen once. The material sequenced was PBMCs or T cells enriched from blood (not recorded which). These receptors came from a woman aged 25 to 39 who had been exposed to COVID-19.

A single count supports this clone. The chain links TRBV12-3 or TRBV12-4 to TRBJ2-7; D not certain. With 2 bases removed from V and 3 bases from J, the gap between germline ends came to 5 bases. The CDR3 is made up of 12 amino acids. As DNA, the CDR3 is TGTGCCAGCAGTTTAATCTACTACGAGCAGTACTTC. Its protein product is CASSLIYYEQYF.

The genes are TRBV19 and TRBJ2-5, with 11 bases that match TRBD1. Germline values: CDR1 LNHDA, CDR2 SQIVND (reference sequence). The ends lost 6 bases at V and 5 bases at J; junction bases unmatched: 8. The CDR3 covers 15 residues. The CDR3 here is CASSPRTGGRETQYF. CDR3 DNA sequence: TGTGCCAGTAGCCCTCGGACAGGGGGCAGGGAGACCCAGTACTTC.

The gene calls are TRBV19 and TRBJ1-5; D is ambiguous. V was trimmed by 7 bases and J by 4 bases, leaving 17 bases between them. CDR3 length: 15 residues. Germline CDR1 and CDR2: LNHDA and SQIVND (reference sequence). CDR3 protein: CASKAEGGWNQPQHF. CDR3 DNA: TGTGCCAGTAAGGCGGAGGGCGGGTGGAATCAGCCCCAGCATTTT.

The V and J genes are TRBV2 and TRBJ1-5; TRBD1 agrees at 7 bases. CDR1 is SNHLY, CDR2 FYNNEI, per germline. The V segment lost 6 bases and the J segment 2 bases; nucleotides outside the gene matches: 7. This CDR3 is 15 amino acids long. The CDR3 here is CASRERGQGNQPQHF. Here the CDR3 DNA reads TGTGCCAGCAGAGAGCGTGGACAGGGCAATCAGCCCCAGCATTTT.

The J gene is TRBJ1-5, the V gene TRBV5-1, with 7 nucleotides matching TRBD1. CDR1 SGHRS and CDR2 YFSETQ come from the germline V gene. The V segment lost 0 bases and the J segment 3 bases; nucleotides outside the gene matches: 3. This CDR3 is built from 15 residues. DNA of the CDR3: TGCGCCAGCAGCTTGGAAGGGGGCTCCAATCAGCCCCAGCATTTT. Translated, it gives CASSLEGGSNQPQHF.

In its sample, this clone was seen once. The V call is TRBV21-1, the J call TRBJ1-1; whether TRBD1, the table's D call, matches the DNA was not checked. TRBV21-1 is recorded as a pseudogene. This CDR3 has 11 amino acids. The CDR3, as DNA: TGTGCCAGCAGCAAAGGGACAGAAGCTTTCTTT. Protein product: CASSKGTEAFF.

The chain is built from TRBV5-1 and TRBJ1-2; TRBD1 is a possible D gene (5 bases). The CDR3 covers 15 residues. CDR1 is SGHRS, CDR2 YFSETQ, per germline. V was pared by 5 bases and J by 2 bases, with 16 bases between. The CDR3 here is CASREAGGSNYGYTF. The CDR3 coding sequence is TGCGCCAGCAGAGAAGCCGGGGGATCAAACTATGGCTACACCTTC.

The chain employs TRBV5-1 and TRBJ2-7; TRBD2 agrees at 11 bases. The CDR3 has 17 amino acids. Trimming removed 1 base from V and 0 bases from J; junction bases left unmatched: 6. Germline CDR1 SGHRS, CDR2 YFSETQ. CDR3 loop: CASSLPGGLADSYEQYF. CDR3 nucleotide sequence: TGCGCCAGCAGCTTGCCCGGGGGACTAGCGGACTCCTACGAGCAGTACTTC.

This clone was counted ten times or more. CDR3 in amino acids: CATEDGQGNSPLHF. The CDR3 nucleotides read TGTGCCACTGAAGACGGACAGGGTAATTCACCCCTCCACTTT. The chain combines TRBV19 with TRBJ1-6; 8 positions agree with TRBD1. Trimming cost V 10 bases and J 6 bases; bases outside gene matches: 8. Germline lookup yields CDR1 LNHDA and CDR2 SQIVND (reference sequence). The CDR3 loop spans 14 amino acids.

The genes are TRBV19 and TRBJ2-6, with D possibly TRBD2 on 7 matching bases. The length of the CDR3 is 16 residues. From germline, CDR1 is LNHDA and CDR2 SQIVND (reference sequence). Trimming cost V 5 bases and J 1 base, with 12 bases left between them. CDR3 loop: CASSRGADSGANVLTF. In DNA form, the CDR3 reads TGTGCCAGTAGTCGGGGGGCGGATTCTGGGGCCAACGTCCTGACTTTC.

The chain carries TRBV4-1 and TRBJ2-7; TRBD1 aligns across 8 bases. The germline V gene has CDR1 MGHRA and CDR2 YSYEKL. The CDR3 is made up of 15 amino acids. The V and J ends lost 1 base and 1 base, in that order; junction bases with no gene match: 3. For the CDR3, the DNA is TGCGCCAGCAGCCAAGGACAGGGGTCATCCTACGAGCAGTACTTC. It translates to CASSQGQGSSYEQYF.

The chain couples TRBV5-4 to TRBJ1-2; the match to TRBD1 covers 10 bases. J was trimmed by 3 bases and V by 7 bases; bases with no gene match: 6. The CDR3 is made up of 14 amino acids. Germline assignment: CDR1 SGHNT and CDR2 YYREEE (reference sequence). CDR3 loop: CASSIGTGDYGYTF. The CDR3 DNA is TGTGCCAGCTCGATCGGGACAGGGGACTATGGCTACACCTTC.